This TCR beta chain was sequenced during a study of OX40 agonist ivuxolimab in advanced cancers. Across the study: Patients were infused with ivuxolimab every 2 weeks at 0.01 to 10 mg/kg. People in dose escalation had one of these cancers: hepatocellular carcinoma, melanoma, renal cell or head and neck cancer. General observations from the study: Partial responders receiving 0.1-3.0 mg/kg showed among the lowest clonal expansion.

Using immunoSEQ multiplex PCR, the repertoire was profiled, and TCRdb retains in-frame clones only, with some absent. The sample carries tens of thousands of clones, roughly 81% recorded once. Worth noting for this clone: Its target is unknown.

The sequence derives from an adult with an advanced solid tumor such as melanoma, head and neck, liver or kidney cancer. The sequences come from CD4+ or CD8+ T cells sorted from blood, collected in a trial of the OX40 agonist ivuxolimab.

This CDR3 reads CASSQDPLERDTQYF. DNA of the CDR3: TGTGCCAGCAGCCAAGATCCCCTGGAGAGAGATACGCAGTATTTT. The chain couples TRBV14 to TRBJ2-3; D uncertain. The CDR3 consists of 15 residues. Germline V gene data show CDR1 as SGHDN and CDR2 as FVKESK. Between the trimmed V and J ends, which lost 0 bases and 5 bases, there was a span of 12 bases.